A single sample is the source of the 16 T cell receptor beta chains below, sequenced in a study of T cell repertoires in cytomegalovirus infection. TCRdb processed the reads anew with MiXCR; each CDR3 protein has one entry. The data contain 230,000 or so distinct CDR3 sequences, approximately 38% of them singletons. Their cognate antigens are unknown. This material consisted of CD8+ T cells from cultured PBMCs, taken from culture after CMV antigen stimulation. These receptors were collected from a human donor in good health (CMV status not recorded). Some clones in this sample may be carry-over from other donors' samples.

The chain joins TRBV7-6 to TRBJ2-7; D remains ambiguous. The V end was cut by 0 bases, the J end by 5 bases, with 8 bases between. The CDR3 loop spans 13 amino acids. The germline gives CDR1 SGHVS, CDR2 FNYEAQ. Written as DNA, the CDR3 is TGTGCCAGCAGCTTAGCGGGAAGCAACGAGCAGTACTTC. It codes for CASSLAGSNEQYF.

CDR3 bases: TGTGCCAGCAAGGGGACAGGGTTGAACACTGAAGCTTTCTTT. This sequence encodes CASKGTGLNTEAFF. This chain uses TRBV28 with TRBJ1-1, with 9 bases fitting TRBD1. The J segment lost 0 bases and the V segment lost 7 bases, leaving 3 bases of the junction unmatched. The CDR3 covers 14 residues. Germline V gives CDR1 MDHEN, CDR2 SYDVKM.

V usage is TRBV27 and J usage is TRBJ2-1, with a possible D match to TRBD1 (5 bases). This CDR3 spans 13 amino acids. Trimming shortened V by 6 bases and J by 6 bases, and 12 bases separated the two germline ends. The V gene's germline CDR1 is MNHEY and CDR2 SMNVEV (reference sequence). CDR3 bases: TGTGCCAGCAGCCCCTCAGGGCTCAATGAGCAGTTCTTC. Its translation is CASSPSGLNEQFF.

The sample holds a few counts of this clonotype. The chain couples TRBV10-3 to TRBJ1-2; D is undetermined. V was shortened by 7 bases and J by 2 bases, with 8 bases between the two germline ends. From germline, CDR1 is ENHRY and CDR2 SYGVKD. The CDR3 is 12 residues long. The DNA for the CDR3 is TGTGCCATCAATCGCAGCAACTATGGCTACACCTTC. This encodes CAINRSNYGYTF.

The chain couples TRBV2 to TRBJ1-2; TRBD1 agrees at 7 bases. V dropped 8 bases and J dropped 4; count of bases not matched to a gene: 7. Germline V gene data show CDR1 as SNHLY and CDR2 as FYNNEI. The CDR3 is made up of 13 amino acids. CDR3 sequence: CASPGGDTYGYTF. The CDR3 DNA follows: TGTGCCAGCCCAGGGGGGGATACCTATGGCTACACCTTC.

This clonotype appeared a few times. Relative to the germline gene, one junction end is altered; a read error may explain this. This chain links TRBV28 with TRBJ1-5; the D is unclear. CDR3 size: 12 residues. Germline V CDR1 and CDR2: MDHEN, SYDVKM. The CDR3 region is CASTLGGQTQHF. The CDR3 DNA reads TGTGCCAGCACCCTGGGCGGTCAGACCCAGCATTTT.

The chain recombines TRBV19 with TRBJ1-2, with a weak D call TRBD1 (5 bases). With 5 bases removed from V and 11 bases from J, the gap between germline ends came to 30 bases. The CDR3 totals 17 residues. CDR1 and CDR2 (germline): LNHDA, SQIVND (reference sequence). CDR3 region: CASSVTGTTLDNYCYTF. DNA for the CDR3: TGTGCCAGTAGTGTCACCGGGACGACCCTCGATAACTATTGTTACACCTTC.

The CDR3 DNA reads TGTGCCAGCAGCTTAGCTTCATTTACGGCCTACGAGCAGTACTTC. It specifies CASSLASFTAYEQYF. The rearrangement links TRBV7-2 to TRBJ2-7; D is unresolved. Trimming shortened V by 0 bases and J by 2 bases, and 11 bases separated the two germline ends. CDR3 length equals 15 residues. Germline V gene data show CDR1 as SGHTA and CDR2 as FQGNSA.

This clonotype was seen a few times. The chain links TRBV6-5 to TRBJ2-5; 10 nucleotides line up with TRBD2. V lost 4 bases, J lost 4 bases, and 9 bases stayed unmatched. The CDR3 is 16 residues long. The V gene's germline CDR1 is MNHEY and CDR2 SVGAGI. The CDR3 DNA reads TGTGCCAGCAGTTTGGATGGGACTAGCGCTGGAGAGACCCAGTACTTC. Translated: CASSLDGTSAGETQYF.

The CDR3 loop reads CASSLGDPLTNEAFF. DNA of the CDR3: TGTGCCAGCAGTTTAGGCGATCCGTTAACTAATGAAGCTTTCTTT. The rearrangement joins TRBV12-3 or TRBV12-4 to TRBJ1-1; D unresolved. This CDR3 is 15 amino acids long. V lost 1 base, J lost 7 bases, and 16 bases lay in between.

The chain combines TRBV6-8 with TRBJ2-7; D is perhaps TRBD2 (5 bases). This CDR3 has 14 residues. The V and J ends lost 4 bases and 2 bases respectively, with 12 bases between them. Germline V gene data show CDR1 as MNHGY and CDR2 as SAAAGT. As DNA, the CDR3 is TGTGCCAGCAGTTCTGGCGGGTCCACCTACGAGCAGTACTTC. Translation gives CASSSGGSTYEQYF.

The rearrangement links TRBV2 to TRBJ1-2; D uncertain. Trimming pared 10 bases from V and 2 bases from J, leaving 17 bases between. CDR3 length equals 14 residues. The germline V gene encodes CDR1 SNHLY and CDR2 FYNNEI. CDR3 coding DNA: TGTGCCACCCCCCCTGGACTCCAGAACTATGGCTACACCTTC. Protein product: CATPPGLQNYGYTF. Looking up the rest from reference TRBV2 and TRBJ1-2 gives the full variable domain: EPEVTQTPSHQVTQMGQEVILRCVPISNHLYFYWYRQILGQKVEFLVSFYNNEISEKSEIFDDQFSVERPDGSNFTLKIRSTKLEDSAMYFCATPPGLQNYGYTFGSGTRLTVV.

This chain joins TRBV20-1 and TRBJ2-1, with a possible D match to TRBD1 (5 bases). There are 13 residues in the CDR3. Germline V CDR1 and CDR2: DFQATT, SNEGSKA (reference sequence). The germline V and J ends were trimmed by 3 bases and 4 bases, with 10 bases remaining between them. The CDR3 sequence is CSASKGYYNEQFF. The CDR3 region has the DNA TGCAGTGCTAGCAAGGGGTATTACAATGAGCAGTTCTTC.

This clonotype occurred a few times. V usage is TRBV2 and J usage is TRBJ1-2, with no clear D. The V gene lost 4 bases and the J gene lost 4 bases, with 7 bases spanning the gap. The CDR3 length is 12 residues. The germline V gene has CDR1 SNHLY and CDR2 FYNNEI. The CDR3 DNA follows: TGTGCCAGCAGTGGCGGAATCTATGGCTACACCTTC. This sequence encodes CASSGGIYGYTF.

This clonotype has just a few counts. This sequence joins TRBV5-1 and TRBJ2-1; perhaps TRBD2 as D (6 bases). CDR3 size: 14 residues. The germline V gene encodes CDR1 SGHRS and CDR2 YFSETQ. Trimming pared 4 bases from V and 5 bases from J, leaving 13 bases between. CDR3 residues: CASSPWEDNNEQFF. The CDR3 DNA reads as TGCGCCAGCAGCCCTTGGGAGGATAACAATGAGCAGTTCTTC.

This rearrangement joins TRBV7-9 to TRBJ1-1, with D hard to call. CDR3 size: 16 residues. The V end was cut by 1 base, the J end by 1 base, with 13 bases between. Germline-derived CDR1 and CDR2 are SEHNR and FQNEAQ (reference sequence). The CDR3 DNA is TGTGCCAGCAGCTTAGATCTGAGGCGTCCGAACACTGAAGCTTTCTTT. The encoded protein is CASSLDLRRPNTEAFF.